Below, 4 T cell receptor beta chains from the same sample are listed, as sequenced in a study of OX40 agonist ivuxolimab in advanced cancers. The repertoire was sequenced with immunoSEQ multiplex PCR; TCRdb's copy has only in-frame clones and lacks some. The top ten clones hold about 0.37% of a sample with around 62,000 clones, around nine tenths of them seen once. Source: CD4+ or CD8+ T cells sorted from blood, taken in a trial of the OX40 agonist ivuxolimab. The receptors stem from an adult with an advanced solid tumor such as melanoma, head and neck, liver or kidney cancer.

A few counts support this clone. The J gene is TRBJ2-3, the V gene TRBV6-5; 8 nucleotides line up with TRBD1. Germline assignment: CDR1 MNHEY and CDR2 SVGAGI. Trimming cost V 5 bases and J 3 bases; bases outside gene matches: 7. The CDR3 has 15 amino acids. The CDR3 region has the DNA TGTGCCAGCAGTGCCGCGGACAGGGAAACAGATACGCAGTATTTT. Its translation: CASSAADRETDTQYF.

The chain combines TRBV7-9 with TRBJ2-1, with D unclear. Germline CDR1 SEHNR, CDR2 FQNEAQ (reference sequence). V gave up 1 base and J gave up 2 bases, with 3 bases separating them. The CDR3 consists of 13 residues. The CDR3 coding sequence is TGTGCCAGCAGCTTAGGGGCCTACAATGAGCAGTTCTTC. Protein product: CASSLGAYNEQFF.

The chain is built from TRBV29-1 and TRBJ2-4, with 9 bases fitting TRBD1. CDR1 and CDR2 (germline): SQVTM, ANQGSEA. CDR3 size: 13 residues. V was pared by 7 bases and J by 7 bases, with 8 bases of the junction left unmatched. CDR3 bases: TGCAGCGCCGGGACAGGGACATTGAACATTCAGTACTTC. Its translation: CSAGTGTLNIQYF.

V usage is TRBV9 and J usage is TRBJ2-7; 7 bases align to TRBD2. The CDR3 consists of 15 residues. The trim removed 4 bases at V and 1 base at J, leaving 8 bases unmatched. Germline lookup yields CDR1 SGDLS and CDR2 YYNGEE. CDR3 in DNA: TGTGCCAGCAGCCCCTCACTAGCGTTATCCTACGAGCAGTACTTC. Translating gives CASSPSLALSYEQYF.